This T cell receptor (beta chain) was recovered during a study of shared clonotypes between healthy human individuals. Findings and caveats of the study: It was only blood that was sampled, and tissue repertoires likely differ.

This CDR3 contains 18 residues. V lost 4 bases, J lost 3 bases, and 25 bases lay in between. Germline V gene sequence: CDR1 SGHNT, CDR2 YYREEE (reference sequence). Notes on this clone: Antigen specificity is unknown.

Sequencing used immunoSEQ multiplex PCR; TCRdb keeps in-frame clones, though not all of them. The sample consists of more than 2 million clones, more than 90% of them appearing once. The rearrangement links TRBV5-4 to TRBJ2-5, with D tentatively TRBD2 (7 bases). The sequence came from a man between 18 and 29 years old in good health. The specimen was naive CD4+ T cells sorted from blood. The subset here: CD45RA+ positively selected. The CDR3 coding sequence is TGTGCCAGCAGCCCCCAAGGGGGGGCCGTCCCTGCTAAAGAGACCCAGTACTTC. This encodes CASSPQGGAVPAKETQYF.